This TCR beta chain was identified in a study of Ad26.COV2.S vaccination and SARS-CoV-2 variants. Overall study: The donor participated in the COV1001 trial, in its Ad26.COV2.S arm. Study findings and constraints: It was reported that spike-specific CD8+ and CD4+ T cell responses were substantially broad after vaccination.

Germline V gives CDR1 KGHSH, CDR2 LQKENI. The length of the CDR3 is 17 residues. The V end was cut by 6 bases, the J end by 5 bases, with 25 bases between. Libraries were prepared by immunoSEQ multiplex PCR; TCRdb keeps only in-frame clonotypes and omits some of them. The sample yields hundreds of thousands of clones, 89% seen once. On this clone: Its matching antigen is unknown.

Sample treatment: 15 to 20 received Ad26.COV2.S at low or high dose, single or two shots; roughly 5 received placebo; per-sample allocation not given. The samples were gathered on day 63 after the first injection of vaccine or placebo. Participants' vaccine, an Ad26 vector, delivered Wuhan-strain SARS-CoV-2 spike. This TCR was sampled from a person aged 18-60 years who received the Ad26.COV2.S COVID-19 vaccine or a placebo. The rearrangement uses TRBV18 and TRBJ2-5; D is unclear. Sequencing was performed on peripheral blood, taken in a trial of Ad26.COV2.S vaccine versus placebo. The CDR3 protein is CASSGPPRLSEKETQYF. The CDR3 bases are TGTGCCAGCTCCGGCCCCCCCCGACTTTCCGAAAAGGAGACCCAGTACTTC.